The next 18 T cell receptor beta chains were all read from a single sample in a study of blood T cell repertoires in COVID-19. Measured with immunoSEQ multiplex PCR; TCRdb has only the in-frame clones, and not every one. The sample lists 25,000 to 30,000 clones, around 82% occurring once. Sequencing input: peripheral blood. These receptors originate from an elderly man with active or convalescent COVID-19.

The chain combines TRBV7-2 with TRBJ2-5; 7 bases align to TRBD2. Germline CDR1 SGHTA, CDR2 FQGNSA. The CDR3 spans 14 residues. Germline trimming cut 7 bases from V and 5 bases from J; bases unmatched to any gene: 10. CDR3 protein: CASNQGGVVETQYF. The CDR3 nucleotides are TGTGCCAGCAACCAGGGAGGGGTTGTCGAGACCCAGTACTTC.

The V call is TRBV4-1, the J call TRBJ2-1, with 7 bases matching TRBD2. There are 13 residues in the CDR3. CDR1 and CDR2 from the germline V gene are MGHRA and YSYEKL. V trimming: 0 bases; J trimming: 15 bases; junction bases outside the gene matches: 8. Here the CDR3 reads CASSQDGLEGRFF. The DNA for the CDR3 is TGCGCCAGCAGCCAAGATGGACTAGAAGGTCGGTTCTTC.

The chain has TRBV3-1 (or the pseudogene TRBV3-2) and TRBJ2-1; TRBD2 agrees at 9 bases. V lost 2 bases and J lost 8; bases outside the gene matches: 10. The CDR3 spans 16 residues. Germline V gene sequence: CDR1 LGHDT, CDR2 YNNKEL (reference sequence). CDR3 nucleotide sequence: TGTGCCAGCAGCCAACTCTCTAGCGGGGAAGGAGATGAGCAGTTCTTC. It is translated as CASSQLSSGEGDEQFF.

The chain employs TRBV2 and TRBJ2-7, with D possibly TRBD1 on 6 matching bases. CDR3 size: 14 residues. Germline V lookup: CDR1 SNHLY, CDR2 FYNNEI. V was cut by 6 bases and J by 4 bases, with 16 bases left in between. The CDR3 here is CASRAGTGQYEQYF. CDR3 sequence (DNA): TGTGCCAGCAGGGCCGGAACAGGGCAGTACGAGCAGTACTTC.

This clone was seen only once. The chain has TRBV5-1 and TRBJ1-1, with D uncertain. V dropped 4 bases and J dropped 3 bases, with 13 bases sitting between them. Germline-derived CDR1 and CDR2 are SGHRS and YFSETQ. This CDR3 is built from 14 residues. CDR3 in DNA: TGCGCCAGCAGCCCAGCGGCCTTTGACACTGAAGCTTTCTTT. It specifies CASSPAAFDTEAFF.

The rearrangement joins TRBV3-1 (or the pseudogene TRBV3-2) to TRBJ1-6; maybe TRBD1 (5 bases). Trimming took off 3 bases at V and 6 bases at J, with 15 bases between the two ends. This CDR3 has 16 amino acids. CDR1 is LGHDT, CDR2 YNNKEL, per germline (reference sequence). In DNA, the CDR3 is TGTGCCAGCAGCCAGGGTTTGGATAGGGGTAATTCACCCCTCCACTTT. Its protein is CASSQGLDRGNSPLHF.

The count of this clone is one. The V gene is TRBV9, the J gene TRBJ2-4, with 8 bases that match TRBD2. Germline V gene sequence: CDR1 SGDLS, CDR2 YYNGEE. The V and J ends lost 3 bases and 3 bases, in that order; junction bases with no gene match: 2. The CDR3 covers 14 residues. The CDR3 nucleotides read TGTGCCAGCAGCGCCGGGACTAGCAAAAACATTCAGTACTTC. Translation: CASSAGTSKNIQYF.

The chain combines TRBV5-1 with TRBJ1-1; TRBD1 matches at 10 bases. The CDR3 runs to 14 residues. Trimming removed 4 bases from V and 13 bases from J; junction bases left unmatched: 13. Germline CDR1 reads SGHRS; CDR2 reads YFSETQ. CDR3 DNA sequence: TGCGCCAGCAGCGGAAGGACAGGGGGGGAGAGAGGTTTCTTT. This gives the protein CASSGRTGGERGFF.

The sample holds one count of this clone. The V and J genes are TRBV27 and TRBJ2-2, with 7 bases matching TRBD1. The CDR3 has 15 amino acids. Per germline, CDR1 MNHEY and CDR2 SMNVEV (reference sequence). With 2 bases clipped from V and 2 bases from J, the junction kept 2 bases outside the gene matches. CDR3 sequence (DNA): TGTGCCAGCAGTTTAAGGGGGCCTAACACCGGGGAGCTGTTTTTT. Encoded protein: CASSLRGPNTGELFF.

The chain couples TRBV4-1 to TRBJ1-6, with D maybe TRBD1 (5 bases). The CDR3 runs to 15 residues. Germline CDR1 MGHRA, CDR2 YSYEKL. Trimming cost V 0 bases and J 8 bases, with 11 bases left between them. The CDR3 nucleotides read TGCGCCAGCAGCCAAGAGGGAACCAGGGATTCACCCCTCCACTTT. Its protein is CASSQEGTRDSPLHF.

The chain recombines TRBV9 with TRBJ2-5; maybe TRBD2 (6 bases). CDR3 length equals 15 residues. Germline lookup yields CDR1 SGDLS and CDR2 YYNGEE. Between the trimmed V and J ends, which lost 4 bases and 5 bases, there was a span of 18 bases. The CDR3: CASSPSTGERETQYF. CDR3 sequence (DNA): TGTGCCAGCAGCCCTAGCACGGGGGAACGGGAGACCCAGTACTTC. Looking up the rest from reference TRBV9 and TRBJ2-5 gives the full variable domain: DSGVTQTPKHLITATGQRVTLRCSPRSGDLSVYWYQQSLDQGLQFLIQYYNGEERAKGNILERFSAQQFPDLHSELNLSSLELGDSALYFCASSPSTGERETQYFGPGTRLLVL.

The V gene is TRBV3-1 (or the pseudogene TRBV3-2), the J gene TRBJ2-7; tentative D call: TRBD1 (6 bases). Trimming left V 1 base short and J 7 bases short, with 11 bases between. CDR3 length equals 13 residues. Germline loops: CDR1 LGHDT, CDR2 YNNKEL (reference sequence). In DNA form, the CDR3 reads TGTGCCAGCAGCCAAGCAGGGGCTCAAGAGCAGTACTTC. This encodes CASSQAGAQEQYF.

The CDR3 protein is CSALTGYGYTF. CDR3 sequence (DNA): TGCAGTGCTCTTACAGGCTATGGCTACACCTTC. The chain carries TRBV20-1 and TRBJ1-2; perhaps TRBD1 as D (5 bases). Germline V CDR1 and CDR2: DFQATT, SNEGSKA (reference sequence). The CDR3 spans 11 residues. The ends were cut back, 5 bases at V and 4 bases at J, with 8 bases in the middle.

V is TRBV15 and J is TRBJ2-7; tentatively, D is TRBD1 (5 bases). Germline V CDR1 and CDR2: LNHNV, YYDKDF (reference sequence). CDR3 size: 14 residues. With 0 bases removed from V and 2 bases from J, the gap between germline ends came to 8 bases. The CDR3 loop is CATSRDQGPYEQYF. For the CDR3, the DNA is TGTGCCACCAGCAGAGATCAGGGCCCCTACGAGCAGTACTTC. The full variable domain, in which reference TRBV15 and TRBJ2-7 provide the parts outside the CDR3, is DAMVIQNPRYQVTQFGKPVTLSCSQTLNHNVMYWYQQKSSQAPKLLFHYYDKDFNNEADTPDNFQSRRPNTSFCFLDIRSPGLGDTAMYLCATSRDQGPYEQYFGPGTRLTVT.

V usage is TRBV29-1 and J usage is TRBJ1-1; D possibly corresponds to TRBD1 (6 bases). Germline V gives CDR1 SQVTM, CDR2 ANQGSEA. The CDR3 loop spans 14 amino acids. V was cut by 5 bases and J by 6 bases, with 19 bases left in between. The CDR3 is CSVNGQGKSAEAFF. The CDR3 DNA is TGCAGCGTTAATGGGCAGGGGAAATCGGCTGAAGCTTTCTTT.

The chain couples TRBV11-3 to TRBJ1-2; TRBD1 matches 8 bases. This CDR3 comprises 14 residues. Germline lookup yields CDR1 SGHNT and CDR2 YENEEA. V lost 0 bases, J lost 7 bases, and 4 bases stayed unmatched. This CDR3 is CASSLDGTGAGYTF. CDR3 nucleotides: TGTGCCAGCAGCTTAGACGGGACAGGCGCTGGCTACACCTTC.

The chain carries TRBV12-5 and TRBJ2-7, with D maybe TRBD1 (5 bases). Trimming stripped 4 bases from V and 5 bases from J, with 21 bases between. CDR3 length: 16 residues. Germline-derived CDR1 and CDR2 are LGHNT and FRNRAP. DNA for the CDR3: TGTGCTAGTGGTTGCCTTTGGGGCAGGTGGCTGGACGAGCAGTACTTC. Its protein is CASGCLWGRWLDEQYF.

This clone has just a few counts. The gene calls are TRBV19 and TRBJ2-2; TRBD2 matches 9 bases. The CDR3 consists of 15 residues. Trimming cost V 2 bases and J 4 bases; bases outside gene matches: 2. Per germline, CDR1 LNHDA and CDR2 SQIVND (reference sequence). This CDR3 reads CASSILAGLTGELFF. The CDR3, as DNA: TGTGCCAGTAGTATACTAGCGGGACTCACCGGGGAGCTGTTTTTT.